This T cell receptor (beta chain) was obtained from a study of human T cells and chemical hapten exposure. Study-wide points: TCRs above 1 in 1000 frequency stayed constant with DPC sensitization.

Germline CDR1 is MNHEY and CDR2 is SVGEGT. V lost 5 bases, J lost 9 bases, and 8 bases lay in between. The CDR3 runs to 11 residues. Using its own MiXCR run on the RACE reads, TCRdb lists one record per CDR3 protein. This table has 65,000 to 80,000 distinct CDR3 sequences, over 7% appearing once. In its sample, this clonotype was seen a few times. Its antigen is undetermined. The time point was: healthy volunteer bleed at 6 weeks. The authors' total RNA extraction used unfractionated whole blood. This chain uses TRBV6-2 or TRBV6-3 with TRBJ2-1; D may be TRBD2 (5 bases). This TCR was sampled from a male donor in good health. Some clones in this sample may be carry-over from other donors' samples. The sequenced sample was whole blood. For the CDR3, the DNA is TGTGCCAGCAGTCAAGGGAGTGAGCAGTTCTTC. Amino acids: CASSQGSEQFF.